What follows are 10 T cell receptor beta chains derived from one specimen sequenced in a study of PD-1 blockade in classical Hodgkin lymphoma. Brentuximab vedotin exposure varied, and every patient relapsed after autologous stem cell transplantation. The method was immunoSEQ multiplex PCR; TCRdb's version includes in-frame clones alone and lacks a portion of them. The sample records over 10,000 clones, around four fifths being singletons. Source: peripheral blood mononuclear cells (PBMCs), taken at baseline. These receptors were taken from a human donor with classical Hodgkin lymphoma.

The J gene is TRBJ1-6, the V gene TRBV6-5; a weak D match, TRBD1 (6 bases). The CDR3 covers 15 residues. V was clipped by 6 bases and J by 8 bases, with 17 bases between them. The germline V gene encodes CDR1 MNHEY and CDR2 SVGAGI. CDR3 bases: TGTGCCAGCAGATTACTCCAGGGGAACCATTCACCCCTCCACTTT. It translates to CASRLLQGNHSPLHF.

The chain combines TRBV5-1 with TRBJ2-3; 9 bases map to TRBD1. The CDR3 is 16 residues long. The J segment lost 6 bases and the V segment lost 7 bases, leaving 15 bases of the junction unmatched. Germline CDR1 and CDR2: SGHRS and YFSETQ. The CDR3 here is CASQDLGQGKTDTQYF. The CDR3 nucleotides are TGCGCCAGCCAGGATTTGGGACAGGGAAAGACCGATACGCAGTATTTT.

As DNA, the CDR3 is TGTGCCAGCAGCTTTACCGGGACAGGGGTCTACAATGAGCAGTTCTTC. This sequence encodes CASSFTGTGVYNEQFF. The V and J genes are TRBV11-2 and TRBJ2-1; 10 bases are shared with TRBD1. V was clipped by 3 bases and J by 3 bases; unmatched bases: 5. The CDR3 totals 16 residues. CDR1 and CDR2 (germline): SGHAT, FQNNGV.

This clone showed up just once. The gene calls are TRBV18 and TRBJ1-6; TRBD1 aligns across 9 bases. Germline assignment: CDR1 KGHSH and CDR2 LQKENI. The CDR3 has 15 residues. Germline trimming cut 3 bases from V and 10 bases from J; bases unmatched to any gene: 7. CDR3 bases: TGTGCCAGCTCACCCCGGGACAGGGAAGAATCACCCCTCCACTTT. Its protein is CASSPRDREESPLHF.

The rearrangement links TRBV11-2 to TRBJ1-4; a possible D gene is TRBD1 (6 bases). Germline V CDR1 and CDR2: SGHAT, FQNNGV. V lost 1 base, J lost 8 bases, and 14 bases lay in between. The CDR3 is 15 amino acids. This chain's CDR3 is CASSLGGTSSEKLFF. The DNA of the CDR3 is TGTGCCAGCAGCTTAGGAGGGACATCAAGCGAAAAACTGTTTTTT.

The rearrangement joins TRBV7-2 to TRBJ1-1, with D perhaps matching TRBD1 (5 bases). Germline V gene data show CDR1 as SGHTA and CDR2 as FQGNSA. Trimming left V 4 bases short and J 4 bases short, with 13 bases between. There are 14 residues in the CDR3. The CDR3 nucleotides are TGTGCCAGCAGCTCTTCCATGAGGGGCACTGAAGCTTTCTTT. It yields the protein CASSSSMRGTEAFF.

The genes are TRBV5-1 and TRBJ2-3, with a tentative D call TRBD1 (8 bases). Germline CDR1 SGHRS, CDR2 YFSETQ. The ends were cut back, 3 bases at V and 4 bases at J, with 18 bases in the middle. This CDR3 is 16 amino acids long. Here the CDR3 reads CASSYTGGGRADTQYF. Here the CDR3 DNA reads TGCGCCAGCAGCTATACAGGGGGGGGCCGCGCAGATACGCAGTATTTT.

The chain recombines TRBV7-9 with TRBJ2-7, with D perhaps matching TRBD1 (6 bases). The CDR3 spans 13 residues. The germline gives CDR1 SEHNR, CDR2 FQNEAQ (reference sequence). The V gene lost 5 bases and the J gene lost 6 bases, with 14 bases spanning the gap. Here the CDR3 reads CASSTRQASEQYF. The CDR3 nucleotides read TGTGCCAGCAGCACGAGACAGGCCTCCGAGCAGTACTTC.

A single count supports this clone. The V call is TRBV2, the J call TRBJ1-1; D remains ambiguous. The CDR3 covers 11 residues. Germline V gene lookup returns CDR1 SNHLY and CDR2 FYNNEI. Trimming took off 6 bases at V and 7 bases at J, with 9 bases between the two ends. The chain's CDR3 is CASSSAFEAFF. The CDR3 nucleotides are TGTGCCAGCAGCTCCGCCTTTGAAGCTTTCTTT.

This rearrangement joins TRBV27 to TRBJ1-6, with 9 bases fitting TRBD1. V dropped 6 bases and J dropped 7; count of bases not matched to a gene: 7. The CDR3 contains 15 residues. Germline V gene sequence: CDR1 MNHEY, CDR2 SMNVEV (reference sequence). This chain's CDR3 is CASSRGQGFNSPLHF. The CDR3 nucleotides read TGTGCCAGCAGCCGCGGACAGGGGTTCAATTCACCCCTCCACTTT.